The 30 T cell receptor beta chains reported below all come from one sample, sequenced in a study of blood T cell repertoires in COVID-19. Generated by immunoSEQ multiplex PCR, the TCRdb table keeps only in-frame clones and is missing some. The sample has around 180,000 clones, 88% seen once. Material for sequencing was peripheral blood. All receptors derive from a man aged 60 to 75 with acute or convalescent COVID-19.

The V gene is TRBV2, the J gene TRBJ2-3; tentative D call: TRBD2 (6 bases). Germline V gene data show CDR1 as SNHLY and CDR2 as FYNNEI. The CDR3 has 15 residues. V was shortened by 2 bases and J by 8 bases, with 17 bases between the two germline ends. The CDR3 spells CASSENGAQGGTQYF. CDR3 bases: TGTGCCAGCAGTGAAAACGGGGCTCAGGGAGGTACGCAGTATTTT.

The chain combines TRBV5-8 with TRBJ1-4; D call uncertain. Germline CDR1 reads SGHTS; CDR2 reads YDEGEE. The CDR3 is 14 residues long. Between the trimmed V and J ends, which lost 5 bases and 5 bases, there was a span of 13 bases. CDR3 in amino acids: CASRRRGANEKLFF. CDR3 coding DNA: TGTGCCAGCAGAAGGCGGGGAGCCAATGAAAAACTGTTTTTT.

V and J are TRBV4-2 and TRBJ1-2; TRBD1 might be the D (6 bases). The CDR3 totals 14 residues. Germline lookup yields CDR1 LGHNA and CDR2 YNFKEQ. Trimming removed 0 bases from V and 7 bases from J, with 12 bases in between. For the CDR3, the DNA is TGTGCCAGCAGCCAAGATTACAGGGCGGGTGGCTACACCTTC. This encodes CASSQDYRAGGYTF.

The chain's CDR3 is CASSLVPGGTEAFF. The CDR3, as DNA: TGTGCCAGCAGTTTAGTCCCAGGGGGAACTGAAGCTTTCTTT. The gene calls are TRBV28 and TRBJ1-1, with 7 positions matching TRBD1. Per germline, CDR1 MDHEN and CDR2 SYDVKM. The CDR3 extends over 14 amino acids. With V trimmed by 2 bases and J by 5 bases, 5 bases remained unmatched.

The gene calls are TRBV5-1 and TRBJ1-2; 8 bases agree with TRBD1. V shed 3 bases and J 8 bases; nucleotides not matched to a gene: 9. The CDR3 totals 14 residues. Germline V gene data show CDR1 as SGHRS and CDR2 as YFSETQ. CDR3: CASSSSQGVEGYTF. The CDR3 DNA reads TGCGCCAGCAGCTCCTCACAGGGGGTAGAGGGCTACACCTTC.

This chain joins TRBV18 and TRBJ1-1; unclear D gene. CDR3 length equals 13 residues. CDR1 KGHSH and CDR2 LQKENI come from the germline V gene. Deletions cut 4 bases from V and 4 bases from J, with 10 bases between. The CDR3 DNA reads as TGTGCCAGCTCACGTTACAGTGGCACTGAAGCTTTCTTT. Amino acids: CASSRYSGTEAFF.

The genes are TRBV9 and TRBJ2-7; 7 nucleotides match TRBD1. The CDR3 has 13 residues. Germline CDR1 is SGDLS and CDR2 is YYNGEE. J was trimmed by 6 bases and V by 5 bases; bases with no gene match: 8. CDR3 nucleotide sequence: TGTGCCAGCAGGGGGGACAGTAGTCCCGAGCAGTACTTC. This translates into CASRGDSSPEQYF.

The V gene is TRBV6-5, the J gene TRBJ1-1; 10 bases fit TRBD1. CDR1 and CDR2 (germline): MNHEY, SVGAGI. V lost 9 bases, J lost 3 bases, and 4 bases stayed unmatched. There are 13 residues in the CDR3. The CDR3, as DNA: TGTGCCAGTTCGACAGGGGGCCACACTGAAGCTTTCTTT. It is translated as CASSTGGHTEAFF.

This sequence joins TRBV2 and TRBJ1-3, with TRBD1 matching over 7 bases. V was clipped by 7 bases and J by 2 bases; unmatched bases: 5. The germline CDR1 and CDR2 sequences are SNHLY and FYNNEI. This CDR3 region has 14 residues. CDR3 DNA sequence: TGTGCCAGCAATGGGCAGGGGGCTGGAAACACCATATATTTT. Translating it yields CASNGQGAGNTIYF.

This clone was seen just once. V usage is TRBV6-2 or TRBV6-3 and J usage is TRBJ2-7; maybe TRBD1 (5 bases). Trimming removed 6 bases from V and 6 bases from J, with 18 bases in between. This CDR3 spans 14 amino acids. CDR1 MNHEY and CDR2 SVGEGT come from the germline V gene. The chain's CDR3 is CASSPWGSLAEQYF. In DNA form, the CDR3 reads TGTGCCAGCAGCCCGTGGGGCAGCCTCGCCGAGCAGTACTTC.

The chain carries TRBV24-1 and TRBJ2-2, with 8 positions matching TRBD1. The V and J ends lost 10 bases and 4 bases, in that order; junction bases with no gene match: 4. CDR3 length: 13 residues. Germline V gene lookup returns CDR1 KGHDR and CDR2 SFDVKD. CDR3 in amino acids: CATTTGATGELFF. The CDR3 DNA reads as TGTGCCACAACGACAGGGGCCACCGGGGAGCTGTTTTTT.

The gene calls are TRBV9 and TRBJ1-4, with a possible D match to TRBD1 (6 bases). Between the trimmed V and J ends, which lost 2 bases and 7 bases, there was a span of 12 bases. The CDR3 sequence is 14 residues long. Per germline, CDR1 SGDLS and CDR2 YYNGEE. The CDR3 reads CASSVAGVSEKLFF. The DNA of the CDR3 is TGTGCCAGCAGCGTGGCAGGGGTCTCTGAAAAACTGTTTTTT. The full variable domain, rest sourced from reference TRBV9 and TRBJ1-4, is DSGVTQTPKHLITATGQRVTLRCSPRSGDLSVYWYQQSLDQGLQFLIQYYNGEERAKGNILERFSAQQFPDLHSELNLSSLELGDSALYFCASSVAGVSEKLFFGSGTQLSVL.

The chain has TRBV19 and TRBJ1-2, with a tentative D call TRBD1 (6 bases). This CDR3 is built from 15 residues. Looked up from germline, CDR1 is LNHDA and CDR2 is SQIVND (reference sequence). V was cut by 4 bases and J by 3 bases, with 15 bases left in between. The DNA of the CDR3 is TGTGCCAGTAGTACGCGACAGGCCGGGGACTATGGCTACACCTTC. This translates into CASSTRQAGDYGYTF.

The CDR3, as DNA: TGTGCCAGCAGCGGGTCCCCTGGGGGCGAAAACACCATATATTTT. Protein sequence: CASSGSPGGENTIYF. This chain joins TRBV9 and TRBJ1-3; possibly TRBD1 for D (6 bases). The germline CDR1 and CDR2 sequences are SGDLS and YYNGEE. Trimming took off 3 bases at V and 6 bases at J, with 16 bases between the two ends. This CDR3 has 15 amino acids.

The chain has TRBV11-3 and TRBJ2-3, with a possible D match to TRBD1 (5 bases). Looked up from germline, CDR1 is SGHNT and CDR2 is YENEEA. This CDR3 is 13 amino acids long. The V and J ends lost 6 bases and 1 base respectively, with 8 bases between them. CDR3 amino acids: CASRGPGTDTQYF. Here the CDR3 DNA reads TGTGCCAGCAGGGGGCCCGGCACAGATACGCAGTATTTT.

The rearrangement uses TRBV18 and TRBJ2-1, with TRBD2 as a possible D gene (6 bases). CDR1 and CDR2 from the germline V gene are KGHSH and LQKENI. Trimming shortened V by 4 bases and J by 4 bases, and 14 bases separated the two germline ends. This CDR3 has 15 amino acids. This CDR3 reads CASSLRGAAYNEQFF. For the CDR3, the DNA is TGTGCCAGCTCACTTCGCGGGGCGGCTTACAATGAGCAGTTCTTC.

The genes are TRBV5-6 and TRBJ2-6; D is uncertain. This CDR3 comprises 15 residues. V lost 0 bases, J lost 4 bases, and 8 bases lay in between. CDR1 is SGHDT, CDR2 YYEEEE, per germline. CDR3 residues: CASSLESTGANVLTF. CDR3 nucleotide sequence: TGTGCCAGCAGCTTGGAGAGTACGGGGGCCAACGTCCTGACTTTC.

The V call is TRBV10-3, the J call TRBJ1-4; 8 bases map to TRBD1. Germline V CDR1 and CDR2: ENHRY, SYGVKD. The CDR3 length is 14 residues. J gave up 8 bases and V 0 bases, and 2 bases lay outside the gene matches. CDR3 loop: CAISESTGEEKLFF. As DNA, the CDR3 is TGTGCCATCAGTGAGTCGACAGGGGAGGAAAAACTGTTTTTT.

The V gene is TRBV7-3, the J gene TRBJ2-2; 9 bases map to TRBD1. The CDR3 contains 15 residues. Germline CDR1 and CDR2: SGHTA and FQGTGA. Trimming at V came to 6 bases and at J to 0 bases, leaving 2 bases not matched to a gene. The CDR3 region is CASRRTGANTGELFF. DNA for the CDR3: TGTGCCAGCAGACGGACAGGGGCGAACACCGGGGAGCTGTTTTTT.

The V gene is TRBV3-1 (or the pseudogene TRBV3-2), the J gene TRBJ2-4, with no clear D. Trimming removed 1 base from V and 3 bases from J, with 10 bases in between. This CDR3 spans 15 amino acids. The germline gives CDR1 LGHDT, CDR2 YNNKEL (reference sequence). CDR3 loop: CASSQVTAGKNIQYF. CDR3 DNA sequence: TGTGCCAGCAGCCAAGTAACTGCCGGCAAAAACATTCAGTACTTC.

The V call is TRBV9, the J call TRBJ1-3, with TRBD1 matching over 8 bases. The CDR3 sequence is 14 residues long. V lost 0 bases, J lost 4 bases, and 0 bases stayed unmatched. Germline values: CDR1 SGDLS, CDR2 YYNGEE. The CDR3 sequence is CASSVGQGGNTIYF. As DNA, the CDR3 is TGTGCCAGCAGCGTAGGACAGGGGGGAAACACCATATATTTT.

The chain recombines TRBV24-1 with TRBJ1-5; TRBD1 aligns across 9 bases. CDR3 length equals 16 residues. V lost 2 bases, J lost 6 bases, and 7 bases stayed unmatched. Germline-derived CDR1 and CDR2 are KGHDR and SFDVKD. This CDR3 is CATSDSHRGLAQPQHF. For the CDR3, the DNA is TGTGCCACCAGTGATTCGCACAGGGGGCTAGCTCAGCCCCAGCATTTT.

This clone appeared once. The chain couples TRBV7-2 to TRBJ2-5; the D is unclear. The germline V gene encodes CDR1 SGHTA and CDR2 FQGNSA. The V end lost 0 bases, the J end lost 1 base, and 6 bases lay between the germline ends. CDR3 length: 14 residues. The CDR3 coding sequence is TGTGCCAGCAGCTTAGCGGCCTCCCAAGAGACCCAGTACTTC. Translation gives CASSLAASQETQYF.

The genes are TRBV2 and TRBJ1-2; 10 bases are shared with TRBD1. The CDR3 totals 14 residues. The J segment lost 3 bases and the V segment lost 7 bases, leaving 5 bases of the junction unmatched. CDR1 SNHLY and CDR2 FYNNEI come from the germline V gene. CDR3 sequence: CASTGQGVYYGYTF. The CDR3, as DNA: TGTGCCAGCACCGGACAGGGGGTCTACTATGGCTACACCTTC.

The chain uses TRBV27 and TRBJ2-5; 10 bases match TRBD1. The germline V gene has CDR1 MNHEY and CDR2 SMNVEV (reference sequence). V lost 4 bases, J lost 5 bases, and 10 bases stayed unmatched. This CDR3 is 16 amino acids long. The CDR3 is CASSWAGTGARETQYF. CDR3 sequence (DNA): TGTGCCAGCAGTTGGGCCGGGACAGGGGCCCGGGAGACCCAGTACTTC.

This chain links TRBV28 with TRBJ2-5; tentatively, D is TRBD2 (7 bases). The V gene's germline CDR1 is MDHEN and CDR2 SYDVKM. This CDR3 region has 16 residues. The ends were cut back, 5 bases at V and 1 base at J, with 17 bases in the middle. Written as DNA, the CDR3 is TGTGCCAGCAGTATAACAGGGAGGGGGTTCCAAGAGACCCAGTACTTC. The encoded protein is CASSITGRGFQETQYF.

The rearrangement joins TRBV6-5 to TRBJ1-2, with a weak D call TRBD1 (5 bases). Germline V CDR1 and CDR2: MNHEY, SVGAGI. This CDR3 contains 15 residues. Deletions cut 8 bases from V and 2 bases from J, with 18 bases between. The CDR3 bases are TGTGCCAGCTCACTCCAGGGTCTTTTCAACTATGGCTACACCTTC. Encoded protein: CASSLQGLFNYGYTF.

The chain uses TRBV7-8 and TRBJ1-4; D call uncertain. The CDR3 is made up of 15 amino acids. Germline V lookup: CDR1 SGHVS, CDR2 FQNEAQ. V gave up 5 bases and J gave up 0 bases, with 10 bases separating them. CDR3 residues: CASSPSLATNEKLFF. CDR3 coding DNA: TGTGCCAGCAGCCCCAGCCTAGCAACTAATGAAAAACTGTTTTTT.

In DNA form, the CDR3 reads TGTGCCACCAGACCGGGACAGGGGGCCTACAATGAGCAGTTCTTC. It yields the protein CATRPGQGAYNEQFF. V and J are TRBV24-1 and TRBJ2-1; TRBD1 matches 11 bases. There are 15 residues in the CDR3. Losses at the gene ends were 7 bases for V and 2 bases for J; bases not matched to a gene: 3. Per the germline V gene, CDR1 is KGHDR and CDR2 is SFDVKD.

The CDR3, as DNA: TGTGCCAGCAGCTTACGGGGAATGAATCAGCCCCAGCATTTT. It encodes CASSLRGMNQPQHF. The V and J genes are TRBV6-2 or TRBV6-3 and TRBJ1-5, with D uncertain. Germline CDR1 reads MNHEY; CDR2 reads SVGEGT. The ends were cut back, 6 bases at V and 4 bases at J, with 13 bases in the middle. The length of the CDR3 is 14 residues.